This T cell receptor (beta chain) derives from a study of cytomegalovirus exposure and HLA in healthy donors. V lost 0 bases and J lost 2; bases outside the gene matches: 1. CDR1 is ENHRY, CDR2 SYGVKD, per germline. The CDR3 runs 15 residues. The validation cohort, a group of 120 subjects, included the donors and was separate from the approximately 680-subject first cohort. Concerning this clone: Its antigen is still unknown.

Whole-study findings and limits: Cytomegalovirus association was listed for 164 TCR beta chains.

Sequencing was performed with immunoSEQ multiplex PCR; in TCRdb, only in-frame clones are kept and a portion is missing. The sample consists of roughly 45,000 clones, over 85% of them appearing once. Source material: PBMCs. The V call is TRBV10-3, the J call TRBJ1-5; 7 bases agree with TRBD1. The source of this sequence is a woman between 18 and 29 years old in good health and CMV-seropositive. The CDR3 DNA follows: TGTGCCATCAGTGAGTCGCAGGGGGGCAATCAGCCCCAGCATTTT. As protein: CAISESQGGNQPQHF.